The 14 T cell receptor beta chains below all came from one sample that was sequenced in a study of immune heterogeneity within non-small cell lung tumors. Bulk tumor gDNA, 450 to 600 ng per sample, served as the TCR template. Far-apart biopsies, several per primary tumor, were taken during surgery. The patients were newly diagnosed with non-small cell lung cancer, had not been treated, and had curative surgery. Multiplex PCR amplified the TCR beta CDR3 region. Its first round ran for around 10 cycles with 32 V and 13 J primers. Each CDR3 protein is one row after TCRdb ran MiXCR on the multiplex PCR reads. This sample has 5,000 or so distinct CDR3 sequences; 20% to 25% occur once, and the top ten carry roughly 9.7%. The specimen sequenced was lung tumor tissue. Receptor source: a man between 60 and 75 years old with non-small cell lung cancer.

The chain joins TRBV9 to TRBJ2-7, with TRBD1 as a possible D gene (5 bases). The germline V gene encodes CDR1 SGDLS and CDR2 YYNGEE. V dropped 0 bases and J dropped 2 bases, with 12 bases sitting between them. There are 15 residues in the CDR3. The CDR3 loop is CASSVVPGPTYEQYF. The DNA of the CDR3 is TGTGCCAGCAGCGTAGTTCCAGGGCCGACCTACGAGCAGTACTTC. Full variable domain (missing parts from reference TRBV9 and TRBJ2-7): DSGVTQTPKHLITATGQRVTLRCSPRSGDLSVYWYQQSLDQGLQFLIQYYNGEERAKGNILERFSAQQFPDLHSELNLSSLELGDSALYFCASSVVPGPTYEQYFGPGTRLTVT.

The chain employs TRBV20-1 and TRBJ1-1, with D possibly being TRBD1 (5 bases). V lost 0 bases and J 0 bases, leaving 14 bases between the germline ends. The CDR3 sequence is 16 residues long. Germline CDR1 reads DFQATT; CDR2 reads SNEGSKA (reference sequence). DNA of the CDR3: TGCAGTGCTAGAGAGCAGGGAGCTATTATGAACACTGAAGCTTTCTTT. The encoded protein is CSAREQGAIMNTEAFF.

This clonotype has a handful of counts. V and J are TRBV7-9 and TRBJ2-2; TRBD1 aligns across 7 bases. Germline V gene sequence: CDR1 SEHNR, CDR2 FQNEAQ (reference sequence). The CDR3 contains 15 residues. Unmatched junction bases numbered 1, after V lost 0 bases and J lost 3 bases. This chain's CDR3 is CASSLATGYTGELFF. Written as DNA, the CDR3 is TGTGCCAGCAGCTTAGCGACAGGGTACACCGGGGAGCTGTTTTTT.

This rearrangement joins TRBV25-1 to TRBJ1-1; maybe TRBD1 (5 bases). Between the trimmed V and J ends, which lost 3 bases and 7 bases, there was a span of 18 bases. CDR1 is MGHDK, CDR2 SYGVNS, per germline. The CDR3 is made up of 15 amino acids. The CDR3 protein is CASSDPHRGVGEAFF. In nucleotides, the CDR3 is TGTGCCAGCAGTGATCCCCACCGGGGGGTGGGTGAAGCTTTCTTT.

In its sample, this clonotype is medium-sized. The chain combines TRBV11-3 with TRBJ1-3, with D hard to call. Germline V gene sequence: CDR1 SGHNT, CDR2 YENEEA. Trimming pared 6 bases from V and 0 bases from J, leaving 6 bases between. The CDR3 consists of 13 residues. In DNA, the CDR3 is TGTGCCAGCAGAGCTGACTCTGGAAACACCATATATTTT. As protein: CASRADSGNTIYF.

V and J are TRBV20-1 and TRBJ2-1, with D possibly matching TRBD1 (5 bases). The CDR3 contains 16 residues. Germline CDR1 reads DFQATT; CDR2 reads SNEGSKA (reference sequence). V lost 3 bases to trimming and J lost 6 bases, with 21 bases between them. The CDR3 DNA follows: TGCAGTGCTAGCGACCTTGCCGGAGCCAGGGCCAATGAGCAGTTCTTC. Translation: CSASDLAGARANEQFF.

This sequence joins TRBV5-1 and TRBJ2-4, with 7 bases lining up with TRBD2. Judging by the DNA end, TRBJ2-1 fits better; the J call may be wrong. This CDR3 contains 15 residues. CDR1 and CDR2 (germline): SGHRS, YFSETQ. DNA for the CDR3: TGCGCCAGCAGCTTGGACCCAACTAGCGACTTTAAGCAGTTCTTC. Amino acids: CASSLDPTSDFKQFF.

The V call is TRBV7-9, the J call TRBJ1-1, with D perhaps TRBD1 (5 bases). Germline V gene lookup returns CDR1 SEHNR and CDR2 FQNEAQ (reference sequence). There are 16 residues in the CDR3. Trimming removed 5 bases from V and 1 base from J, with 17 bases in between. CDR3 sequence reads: CASSPLGRGPNTEAFF. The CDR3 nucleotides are TGTGCCAGCAGCCCCCTGGGGCGGGGCCCGAACACTGAAGCTTTCTTT.

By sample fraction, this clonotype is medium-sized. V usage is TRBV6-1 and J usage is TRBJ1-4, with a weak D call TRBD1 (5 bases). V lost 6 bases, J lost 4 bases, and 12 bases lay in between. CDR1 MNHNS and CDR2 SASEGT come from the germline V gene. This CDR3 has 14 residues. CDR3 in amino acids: CASSETDLNEKLFF. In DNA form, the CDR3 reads TGTGCCAGCAGCGAGACAGACCTTAATGAAAAACTGTTTTTT.

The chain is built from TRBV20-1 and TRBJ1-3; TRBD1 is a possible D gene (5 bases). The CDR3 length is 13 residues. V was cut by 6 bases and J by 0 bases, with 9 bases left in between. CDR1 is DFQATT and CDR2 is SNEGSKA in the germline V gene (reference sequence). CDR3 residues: CSAQGGSGNTIYF. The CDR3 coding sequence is TGCAGTGCCCAGGGAGGCTCTGGAAACACCATATATTTT.

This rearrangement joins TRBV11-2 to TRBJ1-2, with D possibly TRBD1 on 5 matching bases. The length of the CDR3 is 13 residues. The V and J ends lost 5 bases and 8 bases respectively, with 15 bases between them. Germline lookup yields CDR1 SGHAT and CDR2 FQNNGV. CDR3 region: CASSLNQGGGYTF. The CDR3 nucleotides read TGTGCCAGCAGCCTTAATCAGGGTGGGGGCTACACCTTC.

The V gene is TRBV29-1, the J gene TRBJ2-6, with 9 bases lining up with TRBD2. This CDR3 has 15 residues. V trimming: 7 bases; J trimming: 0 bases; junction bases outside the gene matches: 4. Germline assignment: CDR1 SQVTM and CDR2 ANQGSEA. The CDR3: CSESGRRSGANVLTF. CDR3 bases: TGCAGCGAAAGCGGGAGGCGCTCTGGGGCCAACGTCCTGACTTTC.

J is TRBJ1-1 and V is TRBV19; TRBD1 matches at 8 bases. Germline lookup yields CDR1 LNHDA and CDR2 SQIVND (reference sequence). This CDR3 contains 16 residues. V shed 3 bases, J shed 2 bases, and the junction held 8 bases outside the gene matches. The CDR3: CASSIHPGQANTEAFF. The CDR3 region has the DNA TGTGCCAGTAGTATCCATCCGGGACAGGCAAACACTGAAGCTTTCTTT. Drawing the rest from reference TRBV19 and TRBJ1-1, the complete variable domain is DGGITQSPKYLFRKEGQNVTLSCEQNLNHDAMYWYRQDPGQGLRLIYYSQIVNDFQKGDIAEGYSVSREKKESFPLTVTSAQKNPTAFYLCASSIHPGQANTEAFFGQGTRLTVV.

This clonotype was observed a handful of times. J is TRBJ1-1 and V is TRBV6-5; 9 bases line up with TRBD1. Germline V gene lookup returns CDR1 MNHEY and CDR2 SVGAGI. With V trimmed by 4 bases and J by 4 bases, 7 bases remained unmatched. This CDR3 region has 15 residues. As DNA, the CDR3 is TGTGCCAGCAGTTTCCGGACAGGGGAGGCCACTGAAGCTTTCTTT. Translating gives CASSFRTGEATEAFF.